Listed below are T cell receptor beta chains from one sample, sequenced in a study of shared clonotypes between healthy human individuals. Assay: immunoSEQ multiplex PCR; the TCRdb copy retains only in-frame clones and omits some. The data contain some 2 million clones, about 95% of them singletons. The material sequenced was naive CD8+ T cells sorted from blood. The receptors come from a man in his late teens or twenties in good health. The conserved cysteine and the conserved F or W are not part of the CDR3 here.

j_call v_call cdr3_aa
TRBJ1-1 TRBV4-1 ASSQDSGFAEAF
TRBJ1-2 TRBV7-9 ASSGQGGYGYT
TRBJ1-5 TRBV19 ASSIDGYSNQPQH
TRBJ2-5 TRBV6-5 ASSYSEVGGETQY
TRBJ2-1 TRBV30 AWTVGGEQF
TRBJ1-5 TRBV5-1 ASSLAGPRAGQPQH
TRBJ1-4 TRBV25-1 ASSDDRGLNEKLF
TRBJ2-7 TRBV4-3 ASSQDIEAGVLNEQY
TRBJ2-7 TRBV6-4 APSDGSYEQY
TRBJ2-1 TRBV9 ASSVGPGYEQF
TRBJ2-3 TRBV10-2 ASMGGSSDTQY
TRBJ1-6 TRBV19 ASSLDRDALSSYNSPLH
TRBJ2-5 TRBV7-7 ASSETGIETQY
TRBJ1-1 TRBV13 ASSLGPGQGGTEAF
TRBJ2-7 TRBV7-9 ASSLAGGTSGGPAYEQY
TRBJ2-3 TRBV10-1 ASSDSTTDTQY
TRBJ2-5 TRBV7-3 ASSLTGLLAGGQETQY
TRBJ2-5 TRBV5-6 ASSLAGHHHQETQY
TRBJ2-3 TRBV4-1 ASSQELAGGTDTQY
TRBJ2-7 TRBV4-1 ASSQVPSGGYEQY
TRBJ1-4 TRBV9 ASSVGGGTSNEKLF
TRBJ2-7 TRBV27 ASSLWTGYEQY
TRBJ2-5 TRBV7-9 ASSLDRDQETQY
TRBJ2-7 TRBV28 ASRDGSYEQY
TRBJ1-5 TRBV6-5 ASSAAWNNQPQH
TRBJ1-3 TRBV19 ASSIKGTTGNTIY
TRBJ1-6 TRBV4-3 ASSQDTGVKNNSPLH
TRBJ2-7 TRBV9 ASSPRDSSYEQY
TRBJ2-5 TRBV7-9 ASSRFLAEMRGETQY
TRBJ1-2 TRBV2 ASSEERGALANYGYT
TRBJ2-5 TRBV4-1 ASSQEGGLGETQY
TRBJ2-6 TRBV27 ASSPLLVAGANVLT
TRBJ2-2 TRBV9 ASSLLSGELF
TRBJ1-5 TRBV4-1 ASSIRTDYSNQPQH
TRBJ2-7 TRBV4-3 ASSQEFVGSSPYEQY
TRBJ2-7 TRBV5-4 ASSSFIEGEQY
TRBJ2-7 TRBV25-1 ASSEDSPYEQY
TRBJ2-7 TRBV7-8 ASSSTKTSGAYEQY
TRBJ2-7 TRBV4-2 ASSQDRGTYEQY
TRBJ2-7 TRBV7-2 ASSLAEARGQNYEQY
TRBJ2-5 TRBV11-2 ASSFVEQETQY
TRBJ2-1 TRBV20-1 SASPDYEQF
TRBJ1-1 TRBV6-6 ASSYGGRVNTEAF
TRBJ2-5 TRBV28 ASTLTGGTETQY
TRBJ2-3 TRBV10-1 ASSDDWDTDTQY
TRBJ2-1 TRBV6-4 AVNAGTPNNEQF
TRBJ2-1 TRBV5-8 ASSLRQTNNEQF
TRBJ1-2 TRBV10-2 ASSPTLTQGGYT
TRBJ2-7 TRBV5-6 ASSPRTGPDYEQY
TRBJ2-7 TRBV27 ASSLLGGMVYEQY
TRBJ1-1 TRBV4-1 ASSRGQTEAF
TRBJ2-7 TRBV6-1 ASSGDRFYEQY
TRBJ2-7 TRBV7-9 ASVEQGDYYEQY
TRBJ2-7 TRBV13 ASSIPGQGTDEQY